This TCR beta chain was profiled in a study of beta chain features in type 1 diabetes. This clone was detected a few times. This CDR3 is built from 12 residues. Germline lookup yields CDR1 LNHNV and CDR2 YYDKDF (reference sequence). V was clipped by 3 bases and J by 7 bases, with 7 bases between them. Sorted populations were all over 95% pure. What was sequenced were expressed TCRB transcripts, since all of the isolated RNA had been reverse transcribed. Sequencing used immunoSEQ multiplex PCR; TCRdb keeps in-frame clones, though not all of them. The sample holds just over 600,000 clones, around 15% seen once.

The TCR comes from a man in his late teens or twenties in good health. V usage is TRBV15 and J usage is TRBJ2-1; maybe TRBD2 (6 bases). The sequencing input was naive CD4+ T cells from blood. The DNA of the CDR3 is TGTGCCACCAGCAGCGGGAGTAATGAGCAGTTCTTC. It yields the protein CATSSGSNEQFF.